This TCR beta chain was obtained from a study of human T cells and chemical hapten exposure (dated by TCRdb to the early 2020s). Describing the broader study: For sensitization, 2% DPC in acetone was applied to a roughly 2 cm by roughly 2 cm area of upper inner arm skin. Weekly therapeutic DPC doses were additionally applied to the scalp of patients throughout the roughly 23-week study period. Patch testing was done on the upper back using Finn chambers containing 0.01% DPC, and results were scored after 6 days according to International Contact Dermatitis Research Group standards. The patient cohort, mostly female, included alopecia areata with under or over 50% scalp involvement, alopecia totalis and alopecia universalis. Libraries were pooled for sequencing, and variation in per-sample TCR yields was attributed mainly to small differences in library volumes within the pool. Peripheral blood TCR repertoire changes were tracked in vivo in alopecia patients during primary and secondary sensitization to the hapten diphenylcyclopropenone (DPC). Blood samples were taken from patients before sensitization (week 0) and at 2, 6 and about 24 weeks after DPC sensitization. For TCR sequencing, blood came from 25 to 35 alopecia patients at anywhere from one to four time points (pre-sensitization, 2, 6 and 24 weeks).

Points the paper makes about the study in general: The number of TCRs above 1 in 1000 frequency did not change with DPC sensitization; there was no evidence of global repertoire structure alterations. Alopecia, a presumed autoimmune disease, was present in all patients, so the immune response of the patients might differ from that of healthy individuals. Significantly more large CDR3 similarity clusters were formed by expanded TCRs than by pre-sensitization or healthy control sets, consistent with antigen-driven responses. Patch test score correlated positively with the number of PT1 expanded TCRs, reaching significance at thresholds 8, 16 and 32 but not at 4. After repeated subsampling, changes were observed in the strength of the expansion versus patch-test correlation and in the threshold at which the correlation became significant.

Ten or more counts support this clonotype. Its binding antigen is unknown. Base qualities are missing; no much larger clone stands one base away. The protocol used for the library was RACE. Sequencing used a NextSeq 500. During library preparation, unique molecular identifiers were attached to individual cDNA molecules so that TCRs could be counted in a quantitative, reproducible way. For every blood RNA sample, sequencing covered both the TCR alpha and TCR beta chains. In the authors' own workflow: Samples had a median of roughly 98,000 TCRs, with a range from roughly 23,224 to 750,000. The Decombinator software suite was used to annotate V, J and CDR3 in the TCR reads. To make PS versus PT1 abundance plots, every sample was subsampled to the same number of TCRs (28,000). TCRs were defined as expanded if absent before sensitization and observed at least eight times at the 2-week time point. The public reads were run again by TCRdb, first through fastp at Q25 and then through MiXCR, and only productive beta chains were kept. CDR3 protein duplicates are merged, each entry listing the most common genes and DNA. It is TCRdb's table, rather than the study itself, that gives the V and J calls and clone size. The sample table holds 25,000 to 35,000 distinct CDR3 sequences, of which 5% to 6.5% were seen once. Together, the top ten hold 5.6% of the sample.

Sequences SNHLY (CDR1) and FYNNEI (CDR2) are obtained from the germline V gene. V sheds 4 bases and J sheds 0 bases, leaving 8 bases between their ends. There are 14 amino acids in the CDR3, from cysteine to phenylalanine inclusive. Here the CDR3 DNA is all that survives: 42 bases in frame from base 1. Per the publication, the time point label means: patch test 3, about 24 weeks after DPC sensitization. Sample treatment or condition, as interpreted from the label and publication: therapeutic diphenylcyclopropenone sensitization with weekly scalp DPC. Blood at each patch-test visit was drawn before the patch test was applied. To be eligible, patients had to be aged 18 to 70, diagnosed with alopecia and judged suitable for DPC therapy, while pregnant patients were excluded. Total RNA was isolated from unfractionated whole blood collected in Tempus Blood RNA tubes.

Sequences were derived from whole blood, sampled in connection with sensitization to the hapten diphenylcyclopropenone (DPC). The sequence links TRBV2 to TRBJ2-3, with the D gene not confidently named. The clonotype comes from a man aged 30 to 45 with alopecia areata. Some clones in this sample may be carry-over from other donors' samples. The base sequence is TGTGCCAGCAGTGGGCCCCAGAGCACAGATACGCAGTATTTT. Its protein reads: CASSGPQSTDTQYF.